Following are 8 T cell receptor beta chains from one sample sequenced in a study of blood T cells in healthy people across ages (dated by TCRdb to the mid-2010s). Library prep was done by 5' RACE. The instrument given in TCRdb is Illumina HiSeq 2500. A second PCR of roughly 6 to 11 cycles was run with a J-beta primer mix and a sample-barcoded 5' primer. The raw public data were reprocessed by TCRdb itself: fastp quality trimming at Q25, MiXCR clonotype calling, in-frame beta chains only. Rows are unified per CDR3 protein, each entry keeping the most common DNA and genes. This sample holds approximately 1,000,000 distinct CDR3 sequences; 40% to 45% were observed only once. The ten most abundant clones make up 18% of the sample. Sample: blood. These receptors were collected from a woman aged 55-69 years in good health.

V and J are TRBV5-1 and TRBJ2-7, with TRBD1 as a possible D gene (5 bases). Germline V gene sequence: CDR1 SGHRS, CDR2 YFSETQ. CDR3 length: 14 amino acids. V was shortened by 0 bases and J by 10 bases, with 17 bases between the two germline ends. CDR3 in DNA: TGCGCCAGCAGCTTGGAGGGTCAGGGCGTGGCCCAGTACTTC. This sequence encodes CASSLEGQGVAQYF. Full variable domain (missing parts from reference TRBV5-1 and TRBJ2-7): KAGVTQTPRYLIKTRGQQVTLSCSPISGHRSVSWYQQTPGQGLQFLFEYFSETQRNKGNFPGRFSGRQFSNSRSEMNVSTLELGDSALYLCASSLEGQGVAQYFGPGTRLTVT.

The gene calls are TRBV19 and TRBJ2-7; 9 positions match TRBD2. Germline CDR1 LNHDA, CDR2 SQIVND (reference sequence). This CDR3 is built from 15 residues. The V and J ends lost 4 bases and 2 bases, in that order; junction bases with no gene match: 6. The CDR3 nucleotides are TGTGCCAGTAGTAGTAGGACTAGCGAACCCTACGAGCAGTACTTC. It is translated as CASSSRTSEPYEQYF.

The gene calls are TRBV6-2 or TRBV6-3 and TRBJ1-2; 11 bases match TRBD1. Trimming cost V 4 bases and J 7 bases; bases outside gene matches: 8. CDR1 and CDR2 from the germline V gene are MNHEY and SVGEGT. This CDR3 spans 15 amino acids. This CDR3 reads CASSSLGQGAGGYTF. The CDR3 nucleotides read TGTGCCAGCAGTTCCCTTGGACAGGGGGCCGGTGGCTACACCTTC.

The table lists this clonotype with a few counts. The chain employs TRBV29-1 and TRBJ2-7, with D perhaps matching TRBD2 (5 bases). Germline lookup yields CDR1 SQVTM and CDR2 ANQGSEA. V was shortened by 4 bases and J by 3 bases, with 7 bases between the two germline ends. This CDR3 contains 11 residues. CDR3 region: CSVGEGYEQYF. The CDR3 DNA is TGCAGCGTTGGCGAGGGCTACGAGCAGTACTTC.

This clonotype was recorded a few times. The V call is TRBV5-1, the J call TRBJ1-1; D is unclear. V lost 5 bases and J 0 bases, leaving 8 bases between the germline ends. The CDR3 is 13 residues long. Germline values: CDR1 SGHRS, CDR2 YFSETQ. This chain's CDR3 is CASRRDMNTEAFF. The CDR3 DNA reads TGCGCCAGCAGAAGGGATATGAACACTGAAGCTTTCTTT.

A few counts support this clonotype. The chain uses TRBV12-3 or TRBV12-4 and TRBJ2-2, with TRBD2 identical over 10 bases. The CDR3 extends over 15 amino acids. Losses at the gene ends were 5 bases for V and 4 bases for J; bases not matched to a gene: 4. Here the CDR3 reads CASSPGTSVTGELFF. CDR3 nucleotides: TGTGCCAGCAGTCCCGGGACTAGCGTCACCGGGGAGCTGTTTTTT.

This CDR3 reads CASKGTSGSFNEQFF. Written as DNA, the CDR3 is TGTGCCAGCAAAGGAACTAGCGGGAGTTTCAATGAGCAGTTCTTC. This chain joins TRBV6-1 and TRBJ2-1, with 11 nucleotides matching TRBD2. V was pared by 7 bases and J by 6 bases, with 8 bases of the junction left unmatched. CDR1 is MNHNS and CDR2 is SASEGT in the germline V gene. The CDR3 has 15 residues.

The V and J genes are TRBV24-1 and TRBJ2-5; the D gene could be TRBD1 or TRBD2 (6 bases each). Judging by the DNA end, TRBJ2-1 fits better; the J call may be wrong. The CDR3 sequence is 16 residues long. CDR1 and CDR2 (germline): KGHDR, SFDVKD. CDR3 DNA: TGTGCCACCAGTGATTTGCAGAGGGGGGTCCAAGAGACCCAGTTCTTC. It encodes CATSDLQRGVQETQFF.